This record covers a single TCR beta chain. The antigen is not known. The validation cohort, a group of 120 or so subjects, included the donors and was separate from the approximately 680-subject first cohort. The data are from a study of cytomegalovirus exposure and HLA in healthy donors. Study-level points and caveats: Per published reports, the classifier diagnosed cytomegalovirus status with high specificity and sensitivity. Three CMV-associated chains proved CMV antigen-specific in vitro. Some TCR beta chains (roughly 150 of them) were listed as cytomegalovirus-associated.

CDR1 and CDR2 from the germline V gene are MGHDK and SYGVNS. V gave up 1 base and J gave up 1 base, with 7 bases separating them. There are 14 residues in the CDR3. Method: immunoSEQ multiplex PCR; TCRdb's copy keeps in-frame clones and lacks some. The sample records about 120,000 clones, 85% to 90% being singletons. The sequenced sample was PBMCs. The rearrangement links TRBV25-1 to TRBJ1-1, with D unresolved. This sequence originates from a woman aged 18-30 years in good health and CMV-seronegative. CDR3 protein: CASSELSGNTEAFF. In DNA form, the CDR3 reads TGTGCCAGCAGTGAATTAAGCGGGAACACTGAAGCTTTCTTT.